The 20 T cell receptor beta chains listed next were all sequenced from one sample in a study of blood T cells in healthy people across ages. PCR was performed a second time for about 7 to 11 cycles using a sample-barcoded 5' primer and a J-beta primer mix. TCRdb analysed the 5' RACE reads with MiXCR anew, one entry per CDR3 protein. The sample shows roughly 720,000 distinct CDR3 sequences, 53% of them seen only once. Input material: blood. The receptor source for this set is a man older than 75 in good health.

This chain joins TRBV6-1 and TRBJ1-2; TRBD1 is a possible D gene (5 bases). Germline assignment: CDR1 MNHNS and CDR2 SASEGT. The V and J ends lost 5 bases and 4 bases respectively, with 14 bases between them. This CDR3 has 14 amino acids. In DNA form, the CDR3 reads TGTGCCAGCAGTCCTGGACACGCGGCCTATGGCTACACCTTC. Its translation: CASSPGHAAYGYTF.

This chain links TRBV6-5 with TRBJ2-2; D possibly uses TRBD1 or TRBD2 (5 bases each). From germline, CDR1 is MNHEY and CDR2 SVGAGI. This CDR3 spans 15 amino acids. Trimming cost V 6 bases and J 5 bases, with 16 bases left between them. This chain's CDR3 is CASSLEGLGTGELFF. The CDR3, as DNA: TGTGCCAGCAGCCTCGAGGGGTTAGGTACCGGGGAGCTGTTTTTT.

The gene calls are TRBV20-1 and TRBJ2-7, with 8 bases fitting TRBD2. Germline CDR1 DFQATT, CDR2 SNEGSKA (reference sequence). Trimming removed 1 base from V and 5 bases from J; junction bases left unmatched: 7. This CDR3 comprises 14 residues. The CDR3 nucleotides read TGCAGTGCTAGAGCCCCGACTAGCGTGGACGAGCAGTACTTC. Amino acids: CSARAPTSVDEQYF.

This chain uses TRBV3-1 with TRBJ1-1; D remains ambiguous. V was trimmed by 3 bases and J by 4 bases, leaving 9 bases between them. The CDR3 is 13 amino acids. Looked up from germline, CDR1 is LGHDT and CDR2 is YNNKEL (reference sequence). CDR3 loop: CASSHGRFTEAFF. Written as DNA, the CDR3 is TGTGCCAGCAGCCACGGCAGGTTCACTGAAGCTTTCTTT.

This rearrangement joins TRBV13 to TRBJ2-5; 7 nucleotides agree with TRBD2. The DNA end is a closer match to TRBJ2-1, so the J assignment may be wrong. CDR1 and CDR2 from the germline V gene are PRHDT and FYEKMQ (reference sequence). The CDR3 is 16 amino acids. This chain's CDR3 is CASSRAASGSQETQFF. The CDR3 DNA is TGTGCCAGCAGCCGAGCGGCTAGCGGATCCCAAGAGACCCAGTTCTTC.

This clonotype appeared a few times. The chain uses TRBV20-1 and TRBJ1-2; D not resolved. The CDR3 extends over 12 amino acids. V lost 0 bases and J 7 bases, leaving 9 bases between the germline ends. Per germline, CDR1 DFQATT and CDR2 SNEGSKA (reference sequence). CDR3 DNA: TGCAGTGCTAGAGATAGCCTGATTGGCTACACCTTC. Encoded protein: CSARDSLIGYTF.

Concerning this clonotype: Just one base apart from a much larger clone, this may be a read error. The chain employs TRBV4-2 and TRBJ2-3, with D possibly being TRBD1 (7 bases). This CDR3 is built from 15 residues. CDR1 is LGHNA and CDR2 is YNFKEQ in the germline V gene. The CDR3: CACSRRGQNTDTQYF. Here the CDR3 DNA reads TGTGCCTGCAGCCGGCGGGGACAGAACACAGATACGCAGTATTTT.

The chain recombines TRBV12-3 or TRBV12-4 with TRBJ2-2, with TRBD2 matching 8 bases. V gave up 11 bases and J gave up 8 bases; unmatched junction bases: 10. This CDR3 comprises 13 residues. CDR3 loop: CAVGSGGPGELFF. The DNA for the CDR3 is TGTGCCGTCGGGTCGGGAGGGCCTGGGGAGCTGTTTTTT.

A few counts support this clonotype. This chain joins TRBV12-3 or TRBV12-4 and TRBJ2-1; weak D call: TRBD2 (5 bases). The J call is doubtful: the DNA matches TRBJ2-7 better. The CDR3 spans 13 residues. As DNA, the CDR3 is TGTGCCAGCAGTTTTCTTGCGGGCGGTGAGCAGTACTTC. It encodes CASSFLAGGEQYF.

This sequence joins TRBV7-9 and TRBJ2-1; D unclear. CDR1 SEHNR and CDR2 FQNEAQ come from the germline V gene (reference sequence). Trimming stripped 8 bases from V and 7 bases from J, with 15 bases between. The CDR3 extends over 13 amino acids. The CDR3 loop reads CASRRDSLNEQFF. CDR3 sequence (DNA): TGTGCCAGCCGGAGAGATAGCTTAAATGAGCAGTTCTTC.

This clonotype was seen only once. The rearrangement joins TRBV7-9 to TRBJ2-7; no firm D call. The CDR3 is 15 residues long. V was trimmed by 1 base and J by 4 bases, leaving 14 bases between them. Germline V CDR1 and CDR2: SEHNR, FQNEAQ (reference sequence). The CDR3 nucleotides read TGTGCCAGCAGCTTAGGGCAGGCCCTTGGGTACGAGCAGTACTTC. This gives the protein CASSLGQALGYEQYF.

The rearrangement joins TRBV6-6 to TRBJ2-5; 9 nucleotides match TRBD2. Losses at the gene ends were 2 bases for V and 5 bases for J; bases not matched to a gene: 6. CDR3 length: 15 amino acids. The germline CDR1 and CDR2 sequences are MNHNY and SVGAGI (reference sequence). The CDR3 DNA sequence: TGTGCCAGCAGTTACGCCGCGGGGGGGATGGAGACCCAGTACTTC. Translated, it gives CASSYAAGGMETQYF.

The chain carries TRBV5-1 and TRBJ2-5, with 7 nucleotides matching TRBD1. The CDR3 is made up of 14 amino acids. Trimming took 0 bases from V and 11 from J; bases not matched to a gene: 10. Germline V gene sequence: CDR1 SGHRS, CDR2 YFSETQ. The CDR3 loop is CASSLEGQKNEQYF. CDR3 nucleotides: TGCGCCAGCAGCTTGGAGGGACAGAAAAATGAGCAGTACTTC.

This sequence joins TRBV12-3 or TRBV12-4 and TRBJ2-1, with no clear D. This CDR3 region has 13 residues. Trimming pared 7 bases from V and 1 base from J, leaving 8 bases between. The CDR3, as DNA: TGTGCCAGCACCCTTCAATCCTACAATGAGCAGTTCTTC. Translating it yields CASTLQSYNEQFF.

The genes are TRBV9 and TRBJ1-2, with 8 nucleotides matching TRBD1. The CDR3 totals 15 residues. Per germline, CDR1 SGDLS and CDR2 YYNGEE. Unmatched junction bases numbered 4, after V lost 3 bases and J lost 0 bases. This CDR3 is CASSAKDRANYGYTF. The CDR3 region has the DNA TGTGCCAGCAGCGCCAAGGACAGGGCTAACTATGGCTACACCTTC.

The genes are TRBV24-1 and TRBJ2-2, with unresolved D. CDR1 is KGHDR, CDR2 SFDVKD, per germline. This CDR3 contains 14 residues. V lost 4 bases to trimming and J lost 4 bases, with 9 bases between them. CDR3: CATSEIWSTGELFF. The CDR3, as DNA: TGTGCCACCAGTGAGATATGGAGCACCGGGGAGCTGTTTTTT.

This clonotype turned up a few times. The V and J genes are TRBV27 and TRBJ2-3; tentative D call: TRBD1 (6 bases). Germline CDR1 is MNHEY and CDR2 is SMNVEV (reference sequence). V was shortened by 4 bases and J by 14 bases, with 16 bases between the two germline ends. There are 12 residues in the CDR3. The CDR3 here is CASSSQDRYAYF. The CDR3 DNA reads TGTGCCAGCAGTTCTCAGGACAGATACGCGTATTTT.

The chain couples TRBV5-1 to TRBJ2-7; the D is unclear. CDR1 is SGHRS and CDR2 is YFSETQ in the germline V gene. V was shortened by 2 bases and J by 3 bases, with 15 bases between the two germline ends. This CDR3 region has 15 residues. The CDR3 bases are TGCGCCAGCAGCTTACTATCCCAGGCGATCTACGAGCAGTACTTC. Translation: CASSLLSQAIYEQYF.

The chain couples TRBV27 to TRBJ2-5; TRBD2 matches at 8 bases. Germline values: CDR1 MNHEY, CDR2 SMNVEV (reference sequence). V lost 6 bases and J lost 5; bases outside the gene matches: 17. This CDR3 has 17 residues. The DNA of the CDR3 is TGTGCCAGCAGCCCTAGGCGGGGACGAGCGGGAGACGAGACCCAGTACTTC. This sequence encodes CASSPRRGRAGDETQYF.

The V gene is TRBV2, the J gene TRBJ1-6; no reliable D call. Deletions cut 8 bases from V and 5 bases from J, with 16 bases between. CDR3 length: 15 residues. Germline CDR1 reads SNHLY; CDR2 reads FYNNEI. CDR3 in amino acids: CASLKAPGNNSPLHF. The DNA for the CDR3 is TGTGCCAGCCTCAAAGCCCCGGGGAATAATTCACCCCTCCACTTT.